The TCR beta chain described here comes from a study of beta chain features in type 1 diabetes. In the study overall: All samples yielded over 95,000,000 examined sorted cells.

The CDR3 sequence is 14 residues long. Germline loops: CDR1 SGHRS, CDR2 YFSETQ. With 0 bases removed from V and 2 bases from J, the gap between germline ends came to 9 bases. The whole isolated RNA underwent reverse transcription, so sequencing captured expressed TCRB transcripts. Assay: immunoSEQ multiplex PCR; the TCRdb copy retains only in-frame clones and omits some. The sample lists some 150,000 clones; about 7.1% were seen once. This clone was detected a few times. This receptor was taken from a woman aged 30 to 39 in good health. Sample: central memory CD4+ T cells from blood. The rearrangement links TRBV5-1 to TRBJ2-7, with D possibly matching TRBD2 (5 bases). The CDR3 region is CASSLGRTPYEQYF. As DNA, the CDR3 is TGCGCCAGCAGCTTGGGGCGGACTCCCTACGAGCAGTACTTC. The entire variable domain, with the rest obtained from reference TRBV5-1 and TRBJ2-7, is as follows: KAGVTQTPRYLIKTRGQQVTLSCSPISGHRSVSWYQQTPGQGLQFLFEYFSETQRNKGNFPGRFSGRQFSNSRSEMNVSTLELGDSALYLCASSLGRTPYEQYFGPGTRLTVT.